The source of this T cell receptor (beta chain) is a study of T cell responses to AZD1222 COVID-19 vaccine. Per germline, CDR1 LNHNV and CDR2 YYDKDF (reference sequence). The CDR3 consists of 16 residues. Trimming took off 0 bases at V and 8 bases at J, with 17 bases between the two ends. In its sample, this clone was seen once. No antigen is known for it. Findings of the study overall: Mostly white British, mostly female donors; authors suggested clonal diversity may be underestimated.

Sequencing was performed with immunoSEQ multiplex PCR; in TCRdb, only in-frame clones are kept and a portion is missing. Here the sample spans about 90,000 clones, around 85% being singletons. The sample in question was peripheral blood, obtained 28 days after the second AZD1222 dose. This sequence joins TRBV15 and TRBJ2-1; D might be TRBD1 (5 bases). This receptor was identified in an adult who received the AZD1222 COVID-19 vaccine. The CDR3 loop reads CATSRERAGLIYEQFF. CDR3 DNA sequence: TGTGCCACCAGCAGAGAAAGGGCAGGGTTGATCTATGAGCAGTTCTTC. Full variable domain (outside the CDR3, taken from reference TRBV15 and TRBJ2-1): DAMVIQNPRYQVTQFGKPVTLSCSQTLNHNVMYWYQQKSSQAPKLLFHYYDKDFNNEADTPDNFQSRRPNTSFCFLDIRSPGLGDTAMYLCATSRERAGLIYEQFFGPGTRLTVL.